These 8 T cell receptor beta chains originate from one sample sequenced in a study of glioma-infiltrating T cells. TCR alpha and beta CDR3 regions were amplified from RNA using iRepertoire nested multiplex PCR. TCRdb fed the multiplex PCR reads into MiXCR, producing one record per CDR3 protein. The sample consists of approximately 45,000 distinct CDR3 sequences, approximately 20% of them appearing once. The sequenced sample was glioma tissue, nonneoplastic brain tissue, or PBMCs (not recorded which). The source is a human donor with low-grade glioma or glioblastoma, undergoing nonglioma brain surgery, or in good health (not recorded which).

The sample holds many counts of this clonotype. The chain recombines TRBV3-1 with TRBJ2-7; 8 positions match TRBD1. Germline V lookup: CDR1 LGHDT, CDR2 YNNKEL (reference sequence). The CDR3 consists of 13 residues. J lost 5 bases, V lost 4 bases, and 4 bases had no gene match. The CDR3 region is CASSLDRGHEQYF. The CDR3 DNA reads TGTGCCAGCAGCCTAGACAGGGGCCACGAGCAGTACTTC.

This clonotype qualifies as medium-sized. The chain carries TRBV6-6 and TRBJ2-7; 8 positions match TRBD1. V lost 0 bases, J lost 7 bases, and 5 bases stayed unmatched. The germline V gene encodes CDR1 MNHNY and CDR2 SVGAGI (reference sequence). The CDR3 sequence is 14 residues long. CDR3 sequence reads: CASSYSTGAIEQYF. DNA for the CDR3: TGTGCCAGCAGTTACTCGACAGGGGCCATAGAGCAGTACTTC.

In this sample, this clonotype turned up many times. This rearrangement joins TRBV5-4 to TRBJ2-5, with a possible D match to TRBD2 (6 bases). The CDR3 has 14 amino acids. Germline values: CDR1 SGHNT, CDR2 YYREEE (reference sequence). V was trimmed by 2 bases and J by 3 bases, leaving 11 bases between them. Here the CDR3 DNA reads TGTGCCAGCAGCTTTGGTAGCGGAAAAGAGACCCAGTACTTC. Encoded protein: CASSFGSGKETQYF.

The chain has TRBV4-2 and TRBJ1-5; D is possibly TRBD1 (5 bases). CDR3 size: 14 residues. The V gene's germline CDR1 is LGHNA and CDR2 YNFKEQ. With 4 bases removed from V and 4 bases from J, the gap between germline ends came to 11 bases. The DNA of the CDR3 is TGTGCCAGCAGCCCGACGGGACCGAATCAGCCCCAGCATTTT. Translating gives CASSPTGPNQPQHF.

This clonotype was observed at least ten times. J is TRBJ2-5 and V is TRBV19; 7 positions match TRBD1. The germline CDR1 and CDR2 sequences are LNHDA and SQIVND (reference sequence). The CDR3 spans 14 residues. Trimming at V came to 6 bases and at J to 7 bases, leaving 11 bases not matched to a gene. The CDR3 loop is CASSHPTGAGTQYF. Here the CDR3 DNA reads TGTGCCAGTAGCCACCCTACAGGGGCCGGGACCCAGTACTTC.

This clonotype was observed at least ten times. The V gene is TRBV18, the J gene TRBJ2-1; D may match TRBD1 or TRBD2 (5 bases each). The CDR3 runs 13 residues. The V end lost 6 bases, the J end lost 5 bases, and 11 bases lay between the germline ends. Looked up from germline, CDR1 is KGHSH and CDR2 is LQKENI. CDR3 DNA: TGTGCCAGCTCGCGTGGGACGGACAATGAGCAGTTCTTC. Its protein is CASSRGTDNEQFF.

This clonotype was seen at least ten times. The V and J genes are TRBV12-3 or TRBV12-4 and TRBJ1-5; the D gene is possibly TRBD1 (5 bases). CDR3 length: 14 residues. V was pared by 6 bases and J by 0 bases, with 9 bases between. The CDR3 nucleotides read TGTGCCAGCAGACCTGACAGTAGCAATCAGCCCCAGCATTTT. Its translation is CASRPDSSNQPQHF.

CDR3: CVSSTTETYTEAFF. The CDR3 nucleotides read TGTGTTAGCAGTACGACAGAGACTTACACTGAAGCTTTCTTT. The chain is built from TRBV27 and TRBJ1-1, with TRBD1 as a possible D gene (5 bases). Germline CDR1 and CDR2: MNHEY and SMNVEV (reference sequence). The CDR3 spans 14 residues.